The following is a T cell receptor (beta chain) sequence with its context. Only in-frame clones appear in the TCRdb table, and some are missing; sequencing was by immunoSEQ multiplex PCR. The table records 450,000 or so clones, 80% to 95% of them present only once. Everyone who took part was roughly 18 to 89 years old, and they came from about 25 US areas. Self-reported history from a screening survey and questionnaire set each donor's cohort. The record originates from a study of blood T cell repertoires in COVID-19. The CDR3 contains 16 residues. V gave up 6 bases and J gave up 2 bases; unmatched junction bases: 8. CDR1 and CDR2 from the germline V gene are MNHEY and SVGEGT.

Sample: PBMCs or T cells enriched from blood (not recorded which). The sequence came from a man aged 18 to 30 who had recovered from COVID-19. The chain links TRBV6-2 or TRBV6-3 to TRBJ2-3, with 10 bases fitting TRBD2. The CDR3 sequence is CASSRLGLAVTDTQYF. In DNA form, the CDR3 reads TGTGCCAGCAGCCGATTAGGACTAGCGGTCACAGATACGCAGTATTTT.